This entry lists 7 T cell receptor beta chains sequenced from one sample in a study of blood T cells in healthy people across ages. The authors ran a second PCR of about 6 to 11 cycles using a sample-barcoded 5' primer and a J-beta primer mix. TCRdb called the 5' RACE reads again in MiXCR, with one record for every CDR3 protein. The table shows over 950,000 distinct CDR3 sequences, with roughly 50% occurring only once. The material sequenced was blood. The receptors shown here come from a woman aged 55 to 70 in good health.

V usage is TRBV27 and J usage is TRBJ2-7; a possible D gene is TRBD1 (5 bases). Trimming left V 6 bases short and J 3 bases short, with 15 bases between. The CDR3 is 14 amino acids. Germline V CDR1 and CDR2: MNHEY, SMNVEV (reference sequence). Written as DNA, the CDR3 is TGTGCCAGCAGCACAGGTGCCCCTTTCTACGAGCAGTACTTC. Translation gives CASSTGAPFYEQYF.

The rearrangement uses TRBV3-1 and TRBJ2-3, with 10 nucleotides matching TRBD2. CDR3 size: 16 residues. Germline CDR1 is LGHDT and CDR2 is YNNKEL (reference sequence). V shed 4 bases and J 5 bases; nucleotides not matched to a gene: 9. The CDR3 loop is CASSPSLAGGVDTQYF. CDR3 sequence (DNA): TGTGCCAGCAGCCCTTCCTTAGCGGGGGGTGTAGATACGCAGTATTTT.

This clonotype was detected only a few times. Mismatch with germline at one junction end may stem from a read error. The chain recombines TRBV6-2 or TRBV6-3 with TRBJ2-1, with D tentatively TRBD2 (5 bases). CDR3 length: 12 amino acids. Looked up from germline, CDR1 is MNHEY and CDR2 is SVGEGT. The CDR3 DNA is TGTGCCAGCAGGTACTCAATAGCGGAGCAGTTCTTC. Protein sequence: CASRYSIAEQFF.

This rearrangement joins TRBV29-1 to TRBJ2-6; 12 bases agree with TRBD2. J was trimmed by 0 bases and V by 3 bases; bases with no gene match: 3. Germline values: CDR1 SQVTM, CDR2 ANQGSEA. This CDR3 spans 17 amino acids. CDR3 nucleotides: TGCAGCGTTGAGGTGGGACTAGCGGGCTCTGGGGCCAACGTCCTGACTTTC. It codes for CSVEVGLAGSGANVLTF.

The rearrangement joins TRBV12-3 or TRBV12-4 to TRBJ2-3; D might be TRBD1 (6 bases). The CDR3 is 13 residues long. V was clipped by 5 bases and J by 3 bases, with 9 bases between them. The CDR3 sequence: CASSRQETDTQYF. The CDR3 nucleotides read TGTGCCAGCAGTAGACAGGAGACAGATACGCAGTATTTT.

Comment on this clonotype: One junction end does not reproduce the germline sequence, and a read error may be involved. The V gene is TRBV11-2, the J gene TRBJ2-7; tentatively, D is TRBD1 (5 bases). Per the germline V gene, CDR1 is SGHAT and CDR2 is FQNNGV. The CDR3 covers 15 residues. CDR3: CASSLDATAAYGQYF. For the CDR3, the DNA is TGTGCCAGCAGCTTAGACGCGACAGCTGCCTACGGGCAGTACTTC.

This clonotype was recorded many times. The rearrangement joins TRBV4-3 to TRBJ2-1, with TRBD2 identical over 10 bases. This CDR3 region has 19 residues. V shed 4 bases, J shed 4 bases, and the junction held 16 bases outside the gene matches. Germline V gene lookup returns CDR1 LGHNA and CDR2 YSLEER. In DNA, the CDR3 is TGCGCCAGCAGCCCCCGGCCTAGCGGGAGATCGGTATTTTACAATGAGCAGTTCTTC. This sequence encodes CASSPRPSGRSVFYNEQFF.